This T cell receptor beta chain was sequenced during a study of T cells in Graves' hyperthyroidism and ophthalmopathy. Study at large: Peripheral blood specimens were obtained at initial diagnosis, prior to any treatment.

This clonotype was seen ten or more times. The antigen is not known. TCR beta CDR3 regions were amplified from RNA transcripts. HTBI primers were the set used in a first-round RT-PCR of the TCR CDR3. TCRdb processed the multiplex PCR reads anew with MiXCR; each CDR3 protein has one entry. The sample yields 540,000 or so distinct CDR3 sequences, 15% to 18% seen once. Study conclusions and caveats: Most thyroid clonotypes expanded above 0.001 appeared in blood too. A 13 V-J signature model discriminated ophthalmopathy versus stable hyperthyroidism.

The PBMCs studied were ones that came from 8.5 to 10 ml fresh peripheral blood. The V gene's germline CDR1 is SGHRS and CDR2 YFSETQ. The CDR3 has 14 amino acids. Unmatched junction bases numbered 4, after V lost 4 bases and J lost 2 bases. The chain combines TRBV5-1 with TRBJ1-1, with TRBD1 matching over 8 bases. The sample was blood. This receptor was taken from a woman aged 25 to 39 with Graves' hyperthyroidism. CDR3 DNA: TGCGCCAGCAGCGCAACAGGGGGAAACACTGAAGCTTTCTTT. Protein product: CASSATGGNTEAFF. Drawing the rest from reference TRBV5-1 and TRBJ1-1, the complete variable domain is KAGVTQTPRYLIKTRGQQVTLSCSPISGHRSVSWYQQTPGQGLQFLFEYFSETQRNKGNFPGRFSGRQFSNSRSEMNVSTLELGDSALYLCASSATGGNTEAFFGQGTRLTVV.